This TCR beta chain was sequenced during a study of T-cell reconstitution after alpha-beta-depleted transplantation in children. TCRbeta library construction was performed incorporating unique molecular identifiers. TCRdb re-called the PCR reads through MiXCR, storing one row per CDR3 protein. The sample carries about 440,000 distinct CDR3 sequences, around 46% recorded once. CDR3 length equals 14 residues. Germline CDR1 reads DFQATT; CDR2 reads SNEGSKA (reference sequence). Deletions cut 0 bases from V and 15 bases from J, with 21 bases between. This clonotype was seen a handful of times. This TCR derives from a girl aged 2 to 10 with aplastic anemia, due to receive a stem cell transplant. This specimen was PBMCs, taken before TCRalphabeta/CD19-depleted stem cell transplant. The genes are TRBV20-1 and TRBJ2-1, with D perhaps TRBD2 (6 bases). CDR3 sequence: CSARDRKGRLVGFF. The CDR3 DNA reads as TGCAGTGCTAGAGATAGAAAAGGGAGGCTAGTGGGGTTCTTC.